Included here is one T cell receptor (beta chain) sequence, with context. The data stem from a study of blood T cell repertoires in COVID-19. About the research overall: Samples representing acute and convalescent COVID-19 were sourced from the United States, Italy and Spain. Sources were T cells, B-cell-depleted T cells, or PBMCs; the material itself was cDNA or gDNA.

Germline loops: CDR1 GTSNPN, CDR2 SVGIG (reference sequence). The CDR3 runs to 14 residues. V was clipped by 2 bases and J by 5 bases; unmatched bases: 1. In the source study's methods: Scientists estimated how many nucleated cells there were by amplifying reference gene primers. The method was immunoSEQ multiplex PCR; TCRdb's version includes in-frame clones alone and lacks a portion of them. V, J and clone size derive from that table, while D and trimming were established from the DNA sequence. The profile shows tens of thousands of clones, 86% of them singletons. This receptor was identified in a man aged 65-85 years with active or convalescent COVID-19. This sequence joins TRBV30 and TRBJ2-3; 13 bases map to TRBD2. The sequenced material came from peripheral blood. The CDR3 DNA sequence: TGTGCCTGGAGTCGACTAGCGGGAGGAGATACGCAGTATTTT. It translates to CAWSRLAGGDTQYF.